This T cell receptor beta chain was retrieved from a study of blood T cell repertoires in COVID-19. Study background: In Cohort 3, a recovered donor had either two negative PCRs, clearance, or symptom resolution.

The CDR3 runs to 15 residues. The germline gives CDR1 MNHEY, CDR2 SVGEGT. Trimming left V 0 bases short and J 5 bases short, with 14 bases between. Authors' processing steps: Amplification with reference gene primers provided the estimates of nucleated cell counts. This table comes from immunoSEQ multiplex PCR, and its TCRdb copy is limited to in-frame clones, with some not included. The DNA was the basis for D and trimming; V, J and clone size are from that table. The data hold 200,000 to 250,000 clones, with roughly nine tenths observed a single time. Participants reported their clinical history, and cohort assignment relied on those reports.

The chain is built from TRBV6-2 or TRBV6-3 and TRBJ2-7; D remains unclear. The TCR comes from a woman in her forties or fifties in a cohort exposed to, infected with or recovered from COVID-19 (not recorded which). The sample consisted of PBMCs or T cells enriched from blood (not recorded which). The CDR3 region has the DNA TGTGCCAGCAGTTACTCCGGGTATGGATTCGACGAGCAGTACTTC. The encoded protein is CASSYSGYGFDEQYF.